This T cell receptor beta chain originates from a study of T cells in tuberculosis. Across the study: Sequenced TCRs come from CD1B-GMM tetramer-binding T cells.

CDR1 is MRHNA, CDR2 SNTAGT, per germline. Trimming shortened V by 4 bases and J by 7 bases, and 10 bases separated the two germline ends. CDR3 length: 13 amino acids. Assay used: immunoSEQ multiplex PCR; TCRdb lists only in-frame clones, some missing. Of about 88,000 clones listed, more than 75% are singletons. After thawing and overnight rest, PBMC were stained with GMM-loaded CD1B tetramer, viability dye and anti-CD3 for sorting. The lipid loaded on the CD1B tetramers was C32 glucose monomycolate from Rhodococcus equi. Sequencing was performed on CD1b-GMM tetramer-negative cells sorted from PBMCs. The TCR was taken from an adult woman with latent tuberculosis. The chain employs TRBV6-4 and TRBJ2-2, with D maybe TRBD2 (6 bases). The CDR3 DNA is TGTGCCAGCAGTGGAGTGGGAGGCGGGGAGCTGTTTTTT. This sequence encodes CASSGVGGGELFF.